A selection of T cell receptor beta chains follows, all from one sample in a study of cytomegalovirus exposure and HLA in healthy donors. Sequencing was performed with immunoSEQ multiplex PCR; in TCRdb, only in-frame clones are kept and a portion is missing. Of about 120,000 clones in the sample, nearly 90% are singletons; the top ten hold approximately 1.1%. The sample consisted of PBMCs. The receptors stem from a woman aged 18-29 years in good health and CMV-seronegative. CDR3s include the opening cysteine and the closing phenylalanine or tryptophan. Each record gives: J gene, D gene, CDR3 length, clone size, V gene, CDR3 protein, CDR3 DNA. A D gene is named only where the DNA matches it firmly. Rows give clone size only sometimes, using once, few, many, or a class for an expanded clone.

TRBJ2-1	TRBD2	16	.	TRBV28	CASSPPGGYLQNEQFF	TGTGCCAGCAGTCCCCCCGGGGGGTACTTGCAGAATGAGCAGTTCTTC
TRBJ2-2	TRBD1	15	.	TRBV19	CASMPGTGATGELFF	TGTGCCAGTATGCCGGGGACAGGGGCCACCGGGGAGCTGTTTTTT
TRBJ2-3	TRBD2	12	.	TRBV30	CARQRGPDTQYF	TGTGCCCGTCAGCGGGGGCCAGATACGCAGTATTTT
TRBJ1-6	.	14	.	TRBV9	CASSVGGLNSPLHF	TGTGCCAGCAGCGTCGGGGGTCTGAATTCACCCCTCCACTTT
TRBJ2-1	TRBD2	18	.	TRBV29-1	CSVEDEVVRGLVHNEQFF	TGCAGCGTTGAAGATGAGGTAGTAAGGGGACTAGTCCACAATGAGCAGTTCTTC
TRBJ1-1	.	11	.	TRBV5-1	CASSLGTTAFF	TGCGCCAGCAGCTTGGGGACAACAGCTTTCTTT
TRBJ1-2	TRBD1	18	.	TRBV29-1	CSVDSGGQGAEVNYGYTF	TGCAGCGTTGATAGTGGTGGACAGGGGGCCGAAGTTAACTATGGCTACACCTTC
TRBJ2-5	TRBD2	18	.	TRBV5-1	CASSFGTSGVPFKETQYF	TGCGCCAGCAGCTTTGGGACTAGCGGGGTACCTTTTAAAGAGACCCAGTACTTC
TRBJ2-7	.	13	.	TRBV28	CASRGHTSYEQYF	TGTGCCAGCAGGGGACACACCTCCTACGAGCAGTACTTC
TRBJ2-7	.	13	.	TRBV29-1	CSASRAGLLEQYF	TGCAGCGCCTCGAGGGCGGGACTCTTGGAGCAGTACTTC
TRBJ2-5	.	15	.	TRBV7-9	CASIDYVAGRETQYF	TGTGCCAGCATCGACTACGTGGCGGGGAGAGAGACCCAGTACTTC
TRBJ1-2	.	14	.	TRBV2	CASRAGEGNYGYTF	TGTGCCAGCAGGGCAGGGGAGGGAAACTATGGCTACACCTTC
TRBJ1-5	.	13	.	TRBV5-1	CASSSTGNQPQHF	TGCGCCAGCAGCTCAACAGGGAATCAGCCCCAGCATTTT
TRBJ2-7	.	16	.	TRBV5-4	CASRQNSGDGGGEQYF	TGTGCCAGCAGGCAGAATAGCGGAGACGGGGGTGGGGAGCAGTACTTC
TRBJ1-5	.	13	.	TRBV28	CASSRGNNQPQHF	TGTGCCAGCAGTCGCGGAAACAATCAGCCCCAGCATTTT
TRBJ2-7	.	13	.	TRBV11-3	CASSLGDHYEQYF	TGTGCCAGCAGCTTAGGAGATCACTACGAGCAGTACTTC
TRBJ2-5	TRBD2	18	.	TRBV7-9	CASSFGLAGGNYQETQYF	TGTGCCAGCAGCTTTGGACTAGCGGGGGGCAATTACCAAGAGACCCAGTACTTC
TRBJ2-5	TRBD1	15	once	TRBV5-1	CASSLPTGVQETQYF	TGCGCCAGCAGCTTGCCTACAGGGGTCCAAGAGACCCAGTACTTC
TRBJ2-5	TRBD1	15	.	TRBV2	CASSLGTGGGETQYF	TGTGCCAGCAGTCTAGGGACAGGGGGTGGAGAGACCCAGTACTTC
TRBJ2-5	TRBD1	14	.	TRBV6-5	CASSYAGGGETQYF	TGTGCCAGCAGTTACGCAGGGGGCGGGGAGACCCAGTACTTC
TRBJ1-4	.	14	.	TRBV30	CAWSDWAAREKLFF	TGTGCCTGGAGTGACTGGGCAGCCCGTGAAAAACTGTTTTTT
TRBJ2-7	.	15	.	TRBV28	CASSLGGQPSYEQYF	TGTGCCAGCAGTTTAGGTGGACAGCCCTCCTACGAGCAGTACTTC
TRBJ2-7	.	15	.	TRBV6-5	CASSYSWGRDYEQYF	TGTGCCAGCAGTTACTCGTGGGGTCGGGACTACGAGCAGTACTTC
TRBJ1-5	.	14	few	TRBV6-5	CASSYGGGGQPQHF	TGTGCCAGCAGTTATGGGGGCGGGGGTCAGCCCCAGCATTTT
TRBJ2-1	.	15	.	TRBV4-2	CASSQGWASNNEQFF	TGTGCCAGCAGCCAAGGATGGGCGTCGAACAATGAGCAGTTCTTC
TRBJ1-4	TRBD1	16	once	TRBV6-1	CASSEAHRGYNEKLFF	TGTGCCAGCAGTGAAGCCCACAGGGGATATAATGAAAAACTGTTTTTT
TRBJ2-3	.	11	.	TRBV27	CASRYTDTQYF	TGTGCCAGCAGGTATACAGATACGCAGTATTTT
TRBJ2-7	TRBD2	17	.	TRBV7-9	CASSPARAVSSGYEQYF	TGTGCCAGCAGCCCCGCCCGGGCGGTGTCTAGCGGTTACGAGCAGTACTTC
TRBJ2-5	.	15	.	TRBV5-1	CASRVRGQVQETQYF	TGCGCCAGCAGAGTTCGAGGGCAAGTTCAAGAGACCCAGTACTTC
TRBJ2-5	TRBD1	12	.	TRBV5-1	CASLGQSETQYF	TGCGCCAGCTTGGGACAGTCAGAGACCCAGTACTTC
TRBJ2-1	.	12	.	TRBV25-1	CASSPSYNEQFF	TGTGCCAGCAGTCCCAGTTACAATGAGCAGTTCTTC
TRBJ2-1	TRBD2	14	.	TRBV6-4	CATGSGGGANEQFF	TGTGCCACCGGTAGTGGCGGGGGGGCCAATGAGCAGTTCTTC
TRBJ2-5	TRBD1	17	.	TRBV27	CASSPPSRTGTKETQYF	TGTGCCAGCAGTCCTCCATCCCGGACAGGAACTAAAGAGACCCAGTACTTC
TRBJ1-5	.	16	.	TRBV28	CASSSGHANSNQPQHF	TGTGCCAGCAGTTCCGGACACGCGAATAGCAATCAGCCCCAGCATTTT
TRBJ2-3	TRBD1	15	.	TRBV15	CATSVRQGHTDTQYF	TGTGCCACCAGCGTTAGACAGGGGCACACAGATACGCAGTATTTT
TRBJ2-1	.	12	once	TRBV6-1	CASTPRHNEQFF	TGTGCCAGCACGCCGCGCCACAATGAGCAGTTCTTC
TRBJ2-3	.	16	.	TRBV5-8	CASSFRGGLSTDTQYF	TGTGCCAGCAGCTTTCGAGGCGGACTTAGCACAGATACGCAGTATTTT
TRBJ2-2	.	13	once	TRBV30	CAWSGQASGELFF	TGTGCCTGGAGTGGGCAGGCGTCCGGGGAGCTGTTTTTT
TRBJ2-1	TRBD1	15	.	TRBV4-1	CASSQEGKGADEQFF	TGCGCCAGCAGCCAAGAAGGTAAGGGGGCGGATGAGCAGTTCTTC
TRBJ1-2	.	12	.	TRBV28	CASAPGDYGYTF	TGTGCCAGCGCCCCCGGGGACTATGGCTACACCTTC
TRBJ2-1	.	16	.	TRBV4-2	CASSQEMSGFSSEQFF	TGTGCCAGCAGCCAAGAAATGAGCGGCTTCTCGTCTGAGCAGTTCTTC
TRBJ1-2	TRBD1	14	few	TRBV28	CASSLPGGSYGYTF	TGTGCCAGCAGTTTACCAGGGGGAAGCTATGGCTACACCTTC
TRBJ2-3	.	14	.	TRBV5-4	CASSLFGGVDTQYF	TGTGCCAGCAGCTTATTCGGAGGGGTGGATACGCAGTATTTT
TRBJ2-7	.	15	.	TRBV5-1	CASSPEGLDSYEQYF	TGCGCCAGCAGCCCTGAGGGTCTTGACTCCTACGAGCAGTACTTC
TRBJ2-5	.	15	.	TRBV5-1	CASSQGLAQQETQYF	TGCGCCAGTTCCCAGGGTCTCGCTCAACAAGAGACCCAGTACTTC
TRBJ2-1	TRBD2	16	.	TRBV7-6	CASSILAGGSNNEQFF	TGTGCCAGCAGCATACTAGCGGGAGGGTCAAACAATGAGCAGTTCTTC
TRBJ2-1	.	12	.	TRBV2	CASSEIGHNGIF	TGTGCCAGCAGTGAAATAGGACACAATGGGATCTTC
TRBJ2-4	.	17	.	TRBV13	CASSLLQGILAKNIQYF	TGTGCCAGCAGCTTGCTCCAGGGGATATTGGCCAAAAACATTCAGTACTTC
TRBJ1-2	.	12	.	TRBV28	CASEQGRYGYTF	TGTGCCAGCGAACAGGGAAGATATGGCTACACCTTC
TRBJ2-3	.	13	.	TRBV18	CASSPSGTDTQYF	TGTGCCAGCTCACCATCGGGCACAGATACGCAGTATTTT
TRBJ1-5	.	13	.	TRBV30	CAWSVGDIQPQHF	TGTGCCTGGAGTGTAGGGGATATCCAGCCCCAGCATTTT
TRBJ2-1	TRBD2	15	.	TRBV4-3	CASSQDGEGYNEQFF	TGCGCCAGCAGCCAAGATGGGGAGGGCTACAATGAGCAGTTCTTC